These T cell receptor beta chains were read from a single sample in a study of blood T cell repertoires in COVID-19. Assay used: immunoSEQ multiplex PCR; TCRdb lists only in-frame clones, some missing. The table includes about 27,000 clones, about 80% detected once. Sequencing was carried out using peripheral blood. These receptors were obtained from a man aged 65 to 85 with acute or convalescent COVID-19. The CDR3 runs from the conserved cysteine through the conserved F or W. The D gene is left open where the match is weak. Clone size is shown for a subset of rows, as once, few, many or a class of expanded clone.

V gene	J gene	CDR3 length	clone size	D gene	CDR3 protein	CDR3 DNA
TRBV19	TRBJ1-1	16	.	.	CASSIGAGLRRTEAFF	TGTGCCAGTAGTATAGGGGCTGGCCTCCGAAGGACTGAAGCTTTCTTT
TRBV19	TRBJ1-1	16	few	TRBD1	CASSNRDRGRFTEAFF	TGTGCCAGTAGTAACCGGGACAGGGGTCGGTTCACTGAAGCTTTCTTT
TRBV9	TRBJ1-6	14	.	.	CASHVQDWDSPLHF	TGTGCCAGCCACGTTCAGGACTGGGATTCACCCCTCCACTTT
TRBV18	TRBJ1-5	16	few	.	CASSSSWRESNQPQHF	TGTGCCAGCTCATCTAGTTGGAGAGAAAGCAATCAGCCCCAGCATTTT
TRBV9	TRBJ2-3	14	.	.	CASSVVGRGNTQYF	TGTGCCAGCAGCGTAGTGGGGCGCGGAAATACGCAGTATTTT
TRBV7-2	TRBJ2-3	12	.	.	CASSQNRDNRFF	TGTGCCAGCAGCCAGAACAGAGACAATCGTTTTTTT
TRBV6-4	TRBJ2-2	14	.	.	CASSEQANTGELFF	TGTGCCAGCAGTGAACAAGCGAACACCGGGGAGCTGTTTTTT
TRBV6-5	TRBJ1-1	13	.	.	CASIGRDRAEAFF	TGTGCCAGCATCGGCAGGGATAGGGCTGAAGCTTTCTTT
TRBV11-2	TRBJ2-2	14	.	TRBD1	CASSWTGSGGELFF	TGTGCCAGCAGCTGGACAGGGTCTGGCGGGGAGCTGTTTTTT
TRBV19	TRBJ2-1	15	.	TRBD1	CASSFTGGPYNEQFF	TGTGCCAGTAGTTTCACAGGGGGCCCCTACAATGAGCAGTTCTTC
TRBV7-2	TRBJ1-2	15	.	.	CASSLVAGVNYGYTF	TGTGCCAGCAGCTTAGTAGCGGGGGTGAACTATGGCTACACCTTC
TRBV19	TRBJ1-1	16	.	TRBD1	CASSNLPRTGRTEAFF	TGTGCCAGTAGTAATCTCCCGAGGACAGGGAGAACTGAAGCTTTCTTT
TRBV12-3/TRBV12-4	TRBJ1-1	13	.	.	CASSILFDTEAFF	TGTGCCAGCAGTATCCTTTTCGACACTGAAGCTTTCTTT
TRBV30	TRBJ1-2	12	.	.	CAWSVGHYGYTF	TGTGCCTGGAGTGTCGGTCACTATGGCTACACCTTC
TRBV7-3	TRBJ2-3	14	few	TRBD1	CASSLDRGADTQYF	TGTGCCAGCAGCTTAGACAGGGGTGCAGATACGCAGTATTTT
TRBV19	TRBJ1-5	15	.	TRBD1	CASRGQGYSNQPQHF	TGTGCCAGTAGGGGACAGGGGTATAGCAATCAGCCCCAGCATTTT
TRBV7-2	TRBJ1-4	13	.	.	CASSLGQTEKLFF	TGTGCCAGCAGCTTAGGGCAAACAGAAAAACTGTTTTTT
TRBV19	TRBJ1-1	14	few	TRBD1	CASSTTGENTEAFF	TGTGCCAGTAGTACTACAGGGGAGAACACTGAAGCTTTCTTT
TRBV5-6	TRBJ1-2	13	.	.	CASSLAGKYGYTF	TGTGCCAGCAGCTTGGCCGGGAAGTATGGCTACACCTTC
TRBV12-3/TRBV12-4	TRBJ2-5	13	.	.	CASSFQGLETQYF	TGTGCCAGCAGTTTCCAGGGGTTGGAGACCCAGTACTTC
TRBV29-1	TRBJ2-2	14	.	.	CSVVQDPHTGELFF	TGCAGCGTTGTACAGGACCCCCACACCGGGGAGCTGTTTTTT
TRBV6-1	TRBJ2-1	19	.	TRBD2	CASSGLGSSGWSSYNEQFF	TGTGCCAGCAGTGGCCTCGGCTCTAGCGGGTGGAGCTCCTACAATGAGCAGTTCTTC
TRBV28	TRBJ2-7	15	.	TRBD1	CASSPSDRAFAEQYF	TGTGCCAGCAGCCCTTCGGACAGGGCCTTTGCCGAGCAGTACTTC
TRBV18	TRBJ1-1	14	.	.	CASSPSTVNTEAFF	TGTGCCAGCTCACCCTCTACAGTAAACACTGAAGCTTTCTTT
TRBV6-1	TRBJ2-5	15	few	TRBD1	CASSEGQGAWETQYF	TGTGCCAGCAGTGAAGGACAGGGGGCTTGGGAGACCCAGTACTTC
TRBV7-8	TRBJ2-5	16	.	TRBD1	CASSTHRDRSQETQYF	TGTGCCAGCAGCACACACCGGGACAGATCCCAAGAGACCCAGTACTTC
TRBV16	TRBJ2-7	13	.	.	CASSQIQGYEQYF	TGTGCCAGCAGCCAAATACAGGGCTACGAGCAGTACTTC
TRBV6-1	TRBJ1-1	18	.	TRBD1	CASSGLDRDSFMNTEAFF	TGTGCCAGCAGTGGCCTGGACAGGGACTCGTTCATGAACACTGAAGCTTTCTTT
TRBV9	TRBJ2-1	16	.	TRBD2	CASSPSGRVAYNEQFF	TGTGCCAGCAGCCCTAGCGGGAGGGTGGCGTACAATGAGCAGTTCTTC
TRBV29-1	TRBJ1-1	16	few	TRBD1	CSVAGQGTSMNTEAFF	TGCAGCGTCGCTGGACAGGGAACGTCCATGAACACTGAAGCTTTCTTT